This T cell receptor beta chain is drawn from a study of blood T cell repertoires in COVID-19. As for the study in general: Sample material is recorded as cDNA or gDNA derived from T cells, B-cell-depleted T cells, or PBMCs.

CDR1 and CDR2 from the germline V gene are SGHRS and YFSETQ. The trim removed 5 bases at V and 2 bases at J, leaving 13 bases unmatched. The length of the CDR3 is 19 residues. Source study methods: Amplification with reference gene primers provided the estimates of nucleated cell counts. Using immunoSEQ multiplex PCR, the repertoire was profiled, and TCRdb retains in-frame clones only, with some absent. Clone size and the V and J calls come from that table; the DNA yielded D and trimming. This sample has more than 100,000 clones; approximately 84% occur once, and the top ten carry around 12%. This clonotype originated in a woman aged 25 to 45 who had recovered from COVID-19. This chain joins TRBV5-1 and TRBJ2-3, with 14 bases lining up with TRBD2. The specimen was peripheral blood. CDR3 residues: CASRLATGTSGSPTDTQYF. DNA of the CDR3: TGCGCCAGCAGGCTTGCCACCGGGACTAGCGGGAGCCCCACAGATACGCAGTATTTT. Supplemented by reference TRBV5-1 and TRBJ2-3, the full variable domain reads KAGVTQTPRYLIKTRGQQVTLSCSPISGHRSVSWYQQTPGQGLQFLFEYFSETQRNKGNFPGRFSGRQFSNSRSEMNVSTLELGDSALYLCASRLATGTSGSPTDTQYFGPGTRLTVL.